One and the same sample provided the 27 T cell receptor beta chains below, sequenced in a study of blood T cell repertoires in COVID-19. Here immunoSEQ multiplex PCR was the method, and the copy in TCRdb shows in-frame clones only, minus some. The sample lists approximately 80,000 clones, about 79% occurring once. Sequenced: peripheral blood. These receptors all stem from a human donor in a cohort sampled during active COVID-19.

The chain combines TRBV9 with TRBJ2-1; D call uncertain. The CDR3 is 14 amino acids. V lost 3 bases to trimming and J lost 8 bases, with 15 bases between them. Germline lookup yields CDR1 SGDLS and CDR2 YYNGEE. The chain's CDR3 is CASSAAVAIDEQFF. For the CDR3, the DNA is TGTGCCAGCAGCGCGGCGGTTGCCATAGATGAGCAGTTCTTC.

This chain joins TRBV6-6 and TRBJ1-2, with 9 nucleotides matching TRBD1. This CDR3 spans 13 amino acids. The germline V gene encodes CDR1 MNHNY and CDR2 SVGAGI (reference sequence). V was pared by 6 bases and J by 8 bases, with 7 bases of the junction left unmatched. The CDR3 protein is CASSNGQGYGYTF. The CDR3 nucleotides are TGTGCCAGCAGCAACGGACAGGGGTACGGCTACACCTTC.

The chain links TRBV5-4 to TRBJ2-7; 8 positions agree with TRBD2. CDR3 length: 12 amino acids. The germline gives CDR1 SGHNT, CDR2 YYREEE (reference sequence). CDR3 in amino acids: CASGTVAGTYVV. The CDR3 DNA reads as TGTGCCAGCGGGACGGTAGCGGGAACCTATGTCGTC.

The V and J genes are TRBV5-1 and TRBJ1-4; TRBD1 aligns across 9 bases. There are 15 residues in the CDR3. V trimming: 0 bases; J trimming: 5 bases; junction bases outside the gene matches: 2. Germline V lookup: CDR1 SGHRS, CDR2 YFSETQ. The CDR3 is CASSLGTGENEKLFF. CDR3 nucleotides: TGCGCCAGCAGCTTGGGGACAGGGGAAAATGAAAAACTGTTTTTT. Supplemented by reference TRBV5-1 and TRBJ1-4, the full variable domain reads KAGVTQTPRYLIKTRGQQVTLSCSPISGHRSVSWYQQTPGQGLQFLFEYFSETQRNKGNFPGRFSGRQFSNSRSEMNVSTLELGDSALYLCASSLGTGENEKLFFGSGTQLSVL.

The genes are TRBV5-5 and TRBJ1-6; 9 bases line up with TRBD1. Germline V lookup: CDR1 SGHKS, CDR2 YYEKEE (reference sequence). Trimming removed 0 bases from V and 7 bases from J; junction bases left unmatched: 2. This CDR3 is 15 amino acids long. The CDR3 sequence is CASSLGQGVNSPLHF. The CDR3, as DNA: TGTGCCAGCAGCTTGGGACAGGGGGTCAATTCACCCCTCCACTTT.

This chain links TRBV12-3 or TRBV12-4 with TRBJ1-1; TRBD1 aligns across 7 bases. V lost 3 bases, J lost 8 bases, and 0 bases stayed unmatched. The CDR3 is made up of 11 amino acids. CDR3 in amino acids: CASSLDREAFF. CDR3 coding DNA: TGTGCCAGCAGTTTGGACAGGGAAGCTTTCTTT.

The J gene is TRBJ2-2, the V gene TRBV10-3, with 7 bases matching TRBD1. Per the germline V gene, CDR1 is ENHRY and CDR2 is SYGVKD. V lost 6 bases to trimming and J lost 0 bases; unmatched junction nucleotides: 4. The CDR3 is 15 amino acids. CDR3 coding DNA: TGTGCCATCAGCCCCGGGACAGCGAACACCGGGGAGCTGTTTTTT. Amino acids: CAISPGTANTGELFF.

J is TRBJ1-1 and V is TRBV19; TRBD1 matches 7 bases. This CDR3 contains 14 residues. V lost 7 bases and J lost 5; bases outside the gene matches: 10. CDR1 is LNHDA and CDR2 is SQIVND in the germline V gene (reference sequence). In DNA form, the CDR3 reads TGTGCCAGTACCCACACTGAGGGGGCGACTGAAGCTTTCTTT. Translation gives CASTHTEGATEAFF. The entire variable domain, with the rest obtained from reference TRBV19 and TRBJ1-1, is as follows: DGGITQSPKYLFRKEGQNVTLSCEQNLNHDAMYWYRQDPGQGLRLIYYSQIVNDFQKGDIAEGYSVSREKKESFPLTVTSAQKNPTAFYLCASTHTEGATEAFFGQGTRLTVV.

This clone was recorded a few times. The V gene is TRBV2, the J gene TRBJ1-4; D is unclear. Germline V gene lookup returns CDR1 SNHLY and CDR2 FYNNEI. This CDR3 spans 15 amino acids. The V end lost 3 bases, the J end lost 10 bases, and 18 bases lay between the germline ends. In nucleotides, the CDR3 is TGTGCCAGCAGTGAGGGAATTCACTTGGGAGTAAAACTGTTTTTT. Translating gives CASSEGIHLGVKLFF.

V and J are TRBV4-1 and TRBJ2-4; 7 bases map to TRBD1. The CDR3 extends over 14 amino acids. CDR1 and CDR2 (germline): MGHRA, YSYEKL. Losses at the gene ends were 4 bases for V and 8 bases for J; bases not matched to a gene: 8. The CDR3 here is CASSPRQGKDIQYF. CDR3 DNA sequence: TGCGCCAGCAGCCCTCGACAGGGTAAGGACATTCAGTACTTC.

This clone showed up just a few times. The CDR3 here is CATSDPNRGNTGELFF. DNA for the CDR3: TGTGCCACCAGTGACCCCAACAGGGGTAACACCGGGGAGCTGTTTTTT. The chain has TRBV24-1 and TRBJ2-2; 7 nucleotides align to TRBD1. The CDR3 spans 16 residues. The germline gives CDR1 KGHDR, CDR2 SFDVKD. V shed 4 bases, J shed 2 bases, and the junction held 6 bases outside the gene matches.

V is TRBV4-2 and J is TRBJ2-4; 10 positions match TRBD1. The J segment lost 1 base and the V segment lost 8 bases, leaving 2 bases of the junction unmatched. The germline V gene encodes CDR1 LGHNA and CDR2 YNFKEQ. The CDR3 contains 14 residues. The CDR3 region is CASSGQGAKNIQYF. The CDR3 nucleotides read TGTGCCAGCTCGGGACAGGGGGCCAAAAACATTCAGTACTTC.

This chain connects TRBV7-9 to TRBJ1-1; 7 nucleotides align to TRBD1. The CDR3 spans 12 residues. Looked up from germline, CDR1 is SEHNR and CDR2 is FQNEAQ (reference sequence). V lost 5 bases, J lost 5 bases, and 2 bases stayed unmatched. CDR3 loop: CASSVQGTEAFF. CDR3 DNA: TGTGCCAGCAGCGTACAGGGGACTGAAGCTTTCTTT. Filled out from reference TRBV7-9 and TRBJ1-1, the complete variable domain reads DTGVSQNPRHKITKRGQNVTFRCDPISEHNRLYWYRQTLGQGPEFLTYFQNEAQLEKSRLLSDRFSAERPKGSFSTLEIQRTEQGDSAMYLCASSVQGTEAFFGQGTRLTVV.

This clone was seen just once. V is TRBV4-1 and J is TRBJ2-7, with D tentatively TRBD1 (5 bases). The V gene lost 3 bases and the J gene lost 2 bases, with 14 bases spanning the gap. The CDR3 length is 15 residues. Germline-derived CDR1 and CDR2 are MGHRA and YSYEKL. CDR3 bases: TGCGCCAGCAGCCACAGCCGACAGCCAACCTACGAGCAGTACTTC. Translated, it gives CASSHSRQPTYEQYF.

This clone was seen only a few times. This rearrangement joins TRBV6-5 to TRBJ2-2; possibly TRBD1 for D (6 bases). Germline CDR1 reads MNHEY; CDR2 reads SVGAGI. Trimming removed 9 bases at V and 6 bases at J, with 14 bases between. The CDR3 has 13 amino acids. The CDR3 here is CASTTGFPGELFF. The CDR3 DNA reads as TGTGCCAGTACCACAGGGTTCCCCGGGGAGCTGTTTTTT.

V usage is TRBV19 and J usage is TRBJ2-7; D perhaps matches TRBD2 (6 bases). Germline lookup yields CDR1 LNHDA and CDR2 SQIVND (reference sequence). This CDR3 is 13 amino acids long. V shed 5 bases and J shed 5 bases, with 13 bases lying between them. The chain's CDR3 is CASSLGLWNEQYF. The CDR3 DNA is TGTGCCAGTAGTCTGGGACTTTGGAACGAGCAGTACTTC.

DNA of the CDR3: TGTGCCAGCAGCTTACAGTTGCGGGACTACGAGCAGTACTTC. Protein sequence: CASSLQLRDYEQYF. The gene calls are TRBV11-2 and TRBJ2-7, with D maybe TRBD2 (6 bases). Trimming pared 2 bases from V and 3 bases from J, leaving 11 bases between. This CDR3 region has 14 residues. Germline V gives CDR1 SGHAT, CDR2 FQNNGV.

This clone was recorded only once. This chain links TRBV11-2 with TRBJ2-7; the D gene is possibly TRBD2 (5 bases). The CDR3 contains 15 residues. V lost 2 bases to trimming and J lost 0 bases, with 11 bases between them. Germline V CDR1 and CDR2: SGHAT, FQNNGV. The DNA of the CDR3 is TGTGCCAGCAGCTTACGTCCGGGATTCTCCTACGAGCAGTACTTC. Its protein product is CASSLRPGFSYEQYF.

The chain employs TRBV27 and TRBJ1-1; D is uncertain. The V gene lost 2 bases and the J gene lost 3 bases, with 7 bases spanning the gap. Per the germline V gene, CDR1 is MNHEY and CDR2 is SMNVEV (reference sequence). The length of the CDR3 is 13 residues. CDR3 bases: TGTGCCAGCAGTTTAGAGGGTGACACTGAAGCTTTCTTT. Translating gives CASSLEGDTEAFF.

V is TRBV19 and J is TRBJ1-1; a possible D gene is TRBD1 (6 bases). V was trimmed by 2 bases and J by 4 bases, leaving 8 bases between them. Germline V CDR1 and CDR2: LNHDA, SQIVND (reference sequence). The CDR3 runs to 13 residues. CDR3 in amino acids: CASSITGSTEAFF. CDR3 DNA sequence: TGTGCCAGTAGTATAACAGGGTCCACTGAAGCTTTCTTT.

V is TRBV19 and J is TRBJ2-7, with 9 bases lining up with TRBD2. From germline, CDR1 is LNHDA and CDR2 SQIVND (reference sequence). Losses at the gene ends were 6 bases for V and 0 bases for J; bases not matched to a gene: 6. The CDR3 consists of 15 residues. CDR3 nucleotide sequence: TGTGCCAGTAGCTGGACTAGCGAAAGCTCCTACGAGCAGTACTTC. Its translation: CASSWTSESSYEQYF.

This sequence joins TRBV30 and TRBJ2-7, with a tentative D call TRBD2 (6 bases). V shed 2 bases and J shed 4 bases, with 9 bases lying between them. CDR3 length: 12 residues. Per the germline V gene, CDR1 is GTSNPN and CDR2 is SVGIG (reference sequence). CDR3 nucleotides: TGTGCCTGGAGTCCCGGGGGTTACGAGCAGTACGTC. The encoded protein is CAWSPGGYEQYV.

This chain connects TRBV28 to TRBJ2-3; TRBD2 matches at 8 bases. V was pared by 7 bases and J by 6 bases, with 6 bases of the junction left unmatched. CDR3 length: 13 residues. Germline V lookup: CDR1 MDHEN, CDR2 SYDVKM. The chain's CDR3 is CASTLAGIDTQYF. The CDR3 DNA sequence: TGTGCCAGCACGTTAGCGGGGATTGATACGCAGTATTTT. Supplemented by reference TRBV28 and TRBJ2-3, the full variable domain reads DVKVTQSSRYLVKRTGEKVFLECVQDMDHENMFWYRQDPGLGLRLIYFSYDVKMKEKGDIPEGYSVSREKKERFSLILESASTNQTSMYLCASTLAGIDTQYFGPGTRLTVL.

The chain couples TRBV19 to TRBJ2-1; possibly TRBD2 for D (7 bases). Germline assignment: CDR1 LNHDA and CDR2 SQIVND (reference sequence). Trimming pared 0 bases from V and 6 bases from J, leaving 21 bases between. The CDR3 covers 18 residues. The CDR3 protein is CASSIDYTGGSLSNEQFF. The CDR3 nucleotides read TGTGCCAGTAGTATAGATTACACGGGGGGCAGTTTGAGCAATGAGCAGTTCTTC.

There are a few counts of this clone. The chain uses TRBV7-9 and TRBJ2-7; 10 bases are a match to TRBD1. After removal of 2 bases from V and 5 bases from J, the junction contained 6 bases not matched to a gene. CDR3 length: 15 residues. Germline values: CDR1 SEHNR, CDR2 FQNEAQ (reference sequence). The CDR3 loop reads CASSLWGTGENEQYF. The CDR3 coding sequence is TGTGCCAGCAGCTTATGGGGGACAGGGGAAAACGAGCAGTACTTC.

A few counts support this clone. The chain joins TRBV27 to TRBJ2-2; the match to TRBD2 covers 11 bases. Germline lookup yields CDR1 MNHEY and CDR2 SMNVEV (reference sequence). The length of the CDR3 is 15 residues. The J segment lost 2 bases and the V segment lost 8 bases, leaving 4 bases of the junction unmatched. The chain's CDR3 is CASVAGGPNTGELFF. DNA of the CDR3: TGTGCCAGCGTAGCGGGGGGGCCAAACACCGGGGAGCTGTTTTTT.

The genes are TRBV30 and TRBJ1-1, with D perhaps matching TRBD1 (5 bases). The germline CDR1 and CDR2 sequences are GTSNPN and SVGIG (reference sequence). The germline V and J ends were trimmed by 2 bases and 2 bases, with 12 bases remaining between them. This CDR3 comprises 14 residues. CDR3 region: CAWSRTGLNTEAFF. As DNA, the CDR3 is TGTGCCTGGAGTCGTACAGGCCTCAACACTGAAGCTTTCTTT. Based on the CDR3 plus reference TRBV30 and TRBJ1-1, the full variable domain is SQTIHQWPATLVQPVGSPLSLECTVEGTSNPNLYWYRQAAGRGLQLLFYSVGIGQISSEVPQNLSASRPQDRQFILSSKKLLLSDSGFYLCAWSRTGLNTEAFFGQGTRLTVV.